Shown below are 10 T cell receptor beta chains from a single sample sequenced in a study of Graves' ophthalmopathy and Graves' hyperthyroidism. Transcripts of RNA were the source for amplifying TCR beta CDR3 regions. Following a first-round RT-PCR that used HTBI primers, a second-round multiplex PCR was carried out. TCRdb reanalysed the multiplex PCR reads using MiXCR and keeps one entry per CDR3 protein. The profile shows over 650,000 distinct CDR3 sequences, more than 40% of them singletons. The sequenced sample consisted of peripheral blood. The source is an adult man with Graves' ophthalmopathy.

This clonotype was detected a few times. The chain carries TRBV3-1 and TRBJ1-5; 8 bases agree with TRBD1. Germline V lookup: CDR1 LGHDT, CDR2 YNNKEL (reference sequence). With 3 bases clipped from V and 3 bases from J, the junction kept 4 bases outside the gene matches. The CDR3 has 15 amino acids. The CDR3, as DNA: TGTGCCAGCAGCCAGGAGACAGGGGCCAATCAGCCCCAGCATTTT. Translating it yields CASSQETGANQPQHF.

This chain joins TRBV29-1 and TRBJ1-2; possibly TRBD1 for D (6 bases). The germline gives CDR1 SQVTM, CDR2 ANQGSEA. The V and J ends lost 4 bases and 7 bases respectively, with 13 bases between them. The CDR3 sequence is 12 residues long. The CDR3 is CSVVGGQSGYTF. In DNA form, the CDR3 reads TGCAGCGTTGTGGGTGGACAGAGTGGCTACACCTTC.

This clonotype appeared many times. V gene TRBV7-9 combines with J gene TRBJ2-5, with 9 bases identical to TRBD1. The CDR3 runs to 14 residues. V shed 4 bases and J 3 bases; nucleotides not matched to a gene: 3. The germline V gene encodes CDR1 SEHNR and CDR2 FQNEAQ (reference sequence). The CDR3 here is CASSSRTGEETQYF. CDR3 nucleotide sequence: TGTGCCAGCAGCTCTAGGACAGGGGAAGAGACCCAGTACTTC.

This clonotype was picked up a small number of times. Germline and junction disagree at one end, which may indicate a read error. The chain uses TRBV10-3 and TRBJ2-7; 9 nucleotides agree with TRBD1. CDR1 and CDR2 from the germline V gene are ENHRY and SYGVKD. This CDR3 is built from 15 residues. The CDR3 DNA follows: TGTGCCAGCAGTTCCCCCGGGACAGGGTTGGGAGAGCAGTACTTC. It yields the protein CASSSPGTGLGEQYF.

The rearrangement uses TRBV20-1 and TRBJ2-5, with a tentative D call TRBD2 (5 bases). CDR3 size: 13 residues. Trimming took off 6 bases at V and 4 bases at J, with 15 bases between the two ends. Germline V gene lookup returns CDR1 DFQATT and CDR2 SNEGSKA (reference sequence). CDR3 bases: TGCAGTGCATTACGGGGTGGGAGAGAGACCCAGTACTTC. Protein product: CSALRGGRETQYF.

This clonotype has a handful of counts. The chain couples TRBV20-1 to TRBJ2-7; TRBD2 matches at 11 bases. J was trimmed by 0 bases and V by 4 bases; bases with no gene match: 5. The CDR3 runs 15 residues. Germline V gene data show CDR1 as DFQATT and CDR2 as SNEGSKA (reference sequence). The CDR3 reads CSANLAGGLSYEQYF. The CDR3 DNA follows: TGCAGTGCTAATCTAGCGGGGGGCCTCTCCTACGAGCAGTACTTC.

This clonotype was detected many times. This chain's CDR3 is CATTYTDKNTEAFF. The CDR3 DNA reads TGTGCAACTACTTACACGGATAAGAACACTGAAGCTTTCTTT. The chain employs TRBV2 and TRBJ1-1; D unresolved. CDR3 length: 14 amino acids. Germline-derived CDR1 and CDR2 are SNHLY and FYNNEI.

V is TRBV27 and J is TRBJ2-5, with 7 bases lining up with TRBD2. Trimming cost V 8 bases and J 3 bases; bases outside gene matches: 6. This CDR3 is built from 13 residues. Germline CDR1 and CDR2: MNHEY and SMNVEV (reference sequence). Here the CDR3 reads CASGNRGEETQYF. CDR3 sequence (DNA): TGTGCCAGCGGTAACCGGGGGGAAGAGACCCAGTACTTC.

As regards this clonotype: A read error may explain this, as a much larger clone is one base away. The CDR3 loop reads CATREPIGDTQYF. CDR3 nucleotides: TGTGCCACCAGGGAACCGATAGGAGATACGCAGTATTTT. The chain joins TRBV24-1 to TRBJ2-3; D uncertain. This CDR3 spans 13 amino acids. The germline V gene has CDR1 KGHDR and CDR2 SFDVKD. The germline V and J ends were trimmed by 7 bases and 5 bases, with 12 bases remaining between them.

This chain joins TRBV29-1 and TRBJ1-1, with 9 bases that match TRBD1. The junction had 6 bases not matched to a gene; V was cut back by 0 bases and J by 7 bases. Per germline, CDR1 SQVTM and CDR2 ANQGSEA. This CDR3 spans 14 amino acids. CDR3 bases: TGCAGCGTTGAAGATACAGGGGGCTCTAATGAAGCTTTCTTT. Protein sequence: CSVEDTGGSNEAFF.